This T cell receptor beta chain was found in a study of shared clonotypes between healthy human individuals. In the study overall: CD4 naive and CD4 memory each took three plates per donor, while CD8 naive took two and CD8 memory one.

CD45RA+ naive and CD45RA-negative memory subsets were separated from CD4+ cells. The repertoire was sequenced with immunoSEQ multiplex PCR; TCRdb's copy has only in-frame clones and lacks some. The sample shows 2,500,000 or so clones, under 95% of them seen only once. Germline V gene lookup returns CDR1 SGHTA and CDR2 FQGNSA. The CDR3 loop spans 15 amino acids. The germline V and J ends were trimmed by 5 bases and 3 bases, with 17 bases remaining between them. The rearrangement joins TRBV7-2 to TRBJ2-7; the D gene is possibly TRBD2 (7 bases). This receptor was obtained from a man younger than 35 in good health. Some clones in this sample may be carry-over from other donors' samples. Material: naive CD4+ T cells from PBMCs. Subset noted: CD45RA+ positively selected. CDR3 DNA sequence: TGTGCCAGCAGCCCATTCCGGGGGGCCCTCTACGAGCAGTACTTC. It encodes CASSPFRGALYEQYF.